The entry below describes one T cell receptor beta chain. This clonotype was observed many times. No clone much larger than this one lies a single base away; base qualities are absent. This specimen belongs to a study of T cells after yellow fever vaccination (dated by TCRdb to between 2018 and 2021). In the study overall: Using CD3, CD45RA, CCR7 and CD95 staining, memory subsets (EM, EMRA, CM and Tscm) were sorted on a BD FACS Aria III. To track T-cell clones before and after primary and booster YFV17D yellow fever vaccination, bulk TCR alpha and beta repertoires were sequenced longitudinally. The cohort comprised two healthy male donors, one aged 18 to 30 and one aged 30 to 39 years. Bulk PBMC replicates and cell subsets were isolated from blood drawn at multiple timepoints before and after both primary and secondary immunization. The SMART-Seq v4 Ultra Low Input RNA kit was used to prepare libraries from fractions with low cell numbers. Memory subsets were sorted on days 0, 15 and 45 and at 18 months after primary vaccination, and on days 0, 15 and 45 after the 30-year booster. Overall results and qualifications from the work: A small share of clonotypes was detected in both CD4 and CD8 compartments, with the overlap likely arising from convergent recombination. In the sorted memory subsets on day 0, nearly all of the vaccine-responding clonotypes fell below detection. FACS-sorted repertoires could contain abundant contaminating clonotypes from the bulk population, so computational filtering was required. The study included only two donors, which limits how far the findings can be generalized. After the booster, most clones that had expanded after primary vaccination were detected again (around 97% of CD4 and around nine tenths of CD8), suggesting broad maintenance of memory. The secondary T-cell response was weaker than the primary response but faster, peaking on day 5 instead of day 15.

Synthesis of TCR cDNA relied on 5'RACE template switching, a step that introduced a universal primer site along with unique molecular identifiers. Priming for cDNA synthesis came from both the TCR alpha and TCR beta constant segments. Two PCR steps were used to amplify libraries, with sample barcodes and sequencing adapters being added in the second step. Libraries were sequenced on Illumina HiSeq 2500 (2x100 bp) or NovaSeq (2x150 bp). As for how the authors treated the data: Reads were demultiplexed and collapsed into UMI consensus sequences with MIGEC, and V(D)J alignment was performed with MiXCR. Using edgeR on replicate PBMC samples, clonotypes were called vaccine-responding if FDR was below 0.01 and the log2 fold change was above 5 up to day 15. Bulk clonotypes were assigned CD4 or CD8 identity according to which sequenced CD4 or CD8 repertoire held them at higher abundance. To estimate the distribution of each clone across memory phenotypes, clonotype frequencies in memory subsets were weighted by FACS-sorted cell numbers. The public reads were run again by TCRdb, first through fastp at Q25 and then through MiXCR, and only productive beta chains were kept. Under each unique CDR3 protein, matching rows form one entry showing the most common genes and DNA. The V and J calls reflect TCRdb's pipeline rather than the authors' work. This sample comprises tens of thousands of distinct CDR3 sequences, about 6.6% of them detected only once. Of the sample, 20% to 25% is held by the ten largest clones.

This specimen's treatment or condition label, per the study, means: live attenuated yellow fever vaccine strain. A standard Ficoll-Paque protocol was used to isolate PBMCs from peripheral blood. For sorted memory subsets, RNA extraction was done with the RNeasy Micro Kit. The germline V gene specifies SGHVS as CDR1 and FNYEAQ as CDR2. The CDR3 covers 13 residues, taking in both the cysteine and the phenylalanine. The retained sequence is limited to the CDR3, 39 bases, with the frame set at the first base. V loses 2 bases of germline sequence and J loses 5 bases, and the interval between the two ends is 9 bases.

The sequencing here drew on PBMCs, either bulk or a sorted T-cell subset (CD4+, CD8+, memory, or dextramer-sorted; not recorded which), taken on the day of the first yellow fever vaccination. This receptor chain uses TRBV7-6 and TRBJ1-1, with the D gene not clear enough to name. The clonotype originates from a man aged 18-30 years who received the YFV17D yellow fever vaccine. The bases are TGTGCCAGCAGCTTAAATAGCTTGACTGAAGCTTTCTTT. This gives the protein CASSLNSLTEAFF.